These T cell receptor beta chains were read from a single sample in a study of PD-L1 blockade in urothelial cancer. Sequenced by immunoSEQ multiplex PCR; TCRdb stores in-frame clones only, minus some. The sample lists some 52,000 clones, over 75% occurring once. The sample in question was PBMCs, obtained around atezolizumab (anti-PD-L1) treatment. The receptor set was obtained from a man aged 40-55 years with urothelial cancer. CDR3s include the opening cysteine and the closing phenylalanine or tryptophan. D genes are given only for firm matches. Clone size appears in some rows only: once, few, many, or a class for an expanded clone.

15,.,.,TRBV7-6,TRBJ1-5,TGTGCCAGCAGCTTAGGGAGGGGAAGCAATCAGCCCCAGCATTTT,CASSLGRGSNQPQHF
16,medium-sized,TRBD2,TRBV4-1,TRBJ2-3,TGCGCCAGCAGCCAAGAGGGGGGGGAAGGCACAGATACGCAGTATTTT,CASSQEGGEGTDTQYF
14,once,.,TRBV4-2,TRBJ2-7,TGTGCCAGCAGCCAAAACAGGAACTCCTACGAGCAGTACTTC,CASSQNRNSYEQYF
14,.,TRBD1,TRBV19,TRBJ2-7,TGTGCCAGTAGTATGGACAGGGGGCCCTACGAGCAGTACTTC,CASSMDRGPYEQYF
11,.,.,TRBV11-2,TRBJ2-1,TGTGCCAGCAGCTCCTATCAATGGCAGTTCTTC,CASSSYQWQFF
12,.,TRBD2,TRBV6-5,TRBJ2-7,TGTGCCAGCAGTAGGACTAGCAGCGAGCAGTACTTC,CASSRTSSEQYF
13,.,.,TRBV4-1,TRBJ2-5,TGCGCCAGCAGCCCGGGAAGACAAGAGACCCAGTACTTC,CASSPGRQETQYF
15,.,TRBD1,TRBV28,TRBJ1-1,TGTGCCAGCAGTTTAAACCGGGACAGGGTCACTGAAGCTTTCTTT,CASSLNRDRVTEAFF
14,.,TRBD2,TRBV7-2,TRBJ2-7,TGTGCCAGCAGCTCGACTAGCGGGACCTACGAGCAGTACTTC,CASSSTSGTYEQYF
17,once,.,TRBV19,TRBJ1-4,TGTGCCAGTACCCTTGGGGCAGCCTCAGCAACTAATGAAAAACTGTTTTTT,CASTLGAASATNEKLFF
15,.,TRBD1,TRBV19,TRBJ2-1,TGTGCCAGTAGTCCGGGACAGAGCTCCTACAATGAGCAGTTCTTC,CASSPGQSSYNEQFF
13,.,TRBD1,TRBV18,TRBJ1-5,TGTGCCAGCTCGGGGACAGGGCAACAGCCCCAGCATTTT,CASSGTGQQPQHF
14,.,.,TRBV12-5,TRBJ1-1,TGTGCTAGTGGTCAAGGACAGAAGAACACTGAAGCTTTCTTT,CASGQGQKNTEAFF
12,.,TRBD1,TRBV30,TRBJ2-7,TGTGCCTGGAGTACAGGGGGCGACGAGCAGTACTTC,CAWSTGGDEQYF
14,once,.,TRBV14,TRBJ2-3,TGTGCCAGCAGCCAAGGACTGCTCACAGATACGCAGTATTTT,CASSQGLLTDTQYF
16,few,.,TRBV27,TRBJ2-1,TGTGCCAGCAGTTTAGCTGTCTCGGTGTCCTACAATGAGCAGTTCTTC,CASSLAVSVSYNEQFF
17,.,TRBD2,TRBV6-8,TRBJ2-7,TGTGCCAGCAGTTTCTTGTTGACTAGCGATCTTTCCTACGAGCAGTACTTC,CASSFLLTSDLSYEQYF
15,few,TRBD2,TRBV6-1,TRBJ2-7,TGTGCCAGCACGGGGGGGCGGGAGAGGGCATACGAGCAGTACTTC,CASTGGRERAYEQYF
16,.,TRBD2,TRBV5-8,TRBJ2-1,TGTGCCAGCAGCTTCCTTAGCGGGAGGGCCTGGAATGAGCAGTTCTTC,CASSFLSGRAWNEQFF
13,.,.,TRBV7-9,TRBJ2-1,TGTGCCAGCAGCTTAACCCAGTCGAATGAGCAGTTCTTC,CASSLTQSNEQFF
15,.,TRBD1,TRBV6-6,TRBJ1-3,TGTGCCAGCAGTTTTCCCGGACAGGCTGGAAACACCATATATTTT,CASSFPGQAGNTIYF
13,.,.,TRBV2,TRBJ1-4,TGTGCCAGCCAGGACAGTTCTAATGAAAAACTGTTTTTT,CASQDSSNEKLFF
13,.,.,TRBV6-1,TRBJ1-2,TGTGCCGCAGCGGCTCTAGCTAACTATGGCTACACCTTC,CAAAALANYGYTF
14,.,.,TRBV27,TRBJ1-3,TGTGCCAGCAGTCAACAGGGATACGGAAACACCATATATTTT,CASSQQGYGNTIYF
14,.,.,TRBV6-1,TRBJ2-7,TGTGCCAGCACCCAAGAACTTCCCCCATACGAGCAGTACTTC,CASTQELPPYEQYF
13,.,.,TRBV27,TRBJ2-2,TGTGCCAGCAGTTTACTAGTTCCCGGGGAGCTGTTTTTT,CASSLLVPGELFF
15,.,TRBD1,TRBV6-5,TRBJ2-7,TGTGCCAGCAGTGCCGTGGGACAGGGCTCCTACGAGCAGTACTTC,CASSAVGQGSYEQYF
14,.,.,TRBV2,TRBJ2-3,TGTGCCAGCAATGTAGGGGTACTCACAGATACGCAGTATTTT,CASNVGVLTDTQYF
18,.,TRBD1,TRBV11-2,TRBJ2-7,TGTGCCAGCAGCCCAGCCCCGGGACAGGGGACTCTTTTCTACGAGCAGTACTTC,CASSPAPGQGTLFYEQYF
15,once,.,TRBV1,TRBJ2-3,TGCACCAGCAGCCGGACTAGCGGGAGAGCAGATACGCAGTATTTT,CTSSRTSGRADTQYF
15,.,TRBD2,TRBV9,TRBJ2-1,TGTGCCAGCAGCGTGGGTAGCGGGAGTGGCAATGAGCAGTTCTTC,CASSVGSGSGNEQFF
17,once,TRBD1,TRBV5-4,TRBJ2-3,TGTGCCAGCAGCTTCGGACAGGGAGGAACACGTAGGAATACGCAGTATTTT,CASSFGQGGTRRNTQYF
15,.,TRBD1,TRBV19,TRBJ1-5,TGTGCCAGTAGTATGAGGACAGGGGGAAGCCAGCCCCAGCATTTT,CASSMRTGGSQPQHF
15,few,.,TRBV2,TRBJ1-5,TGTGCCAGCAGTGAAGGGGCGCCGGGCAATCAGCCCCAGCATTTT,CASSEGAPGNQPQHF
18,.,TRBD1,TRBV28,TRBJ2-4,TGTGCCAGCAGAAATCATTACAGGGGGAAGGGGGCCAAAAACATTCAGTACTTC,CASRNHYRGKGAKNIQYF
11,few,.,TRBV30,TRBJ1-1,TGTGCCTGGAGCCCCGGTTTTGAAGCTTTCTTT,CAWSPGFEAFF
15,.,TRBD2,TRBV14,TRBJ2-7,TGTGCCAGCAGCCAAGCACTAGCGGGAGGGCGAGTGCAGTACTTC,CASSQALAGGRVQYF
14,once,TRBD2,TRBV29-1,TRBJ2-2,TGCAGCGTTAGAACGGGACTAGTTCCCGGGGAGCTGTTTTTT,CSVRTGLVPGELFF
14,.,.,TRBV28,TRBJ1-1,TGTGCCAGCAGTTTAGGGCAGGGGAACACTGAAGCTTTCTTT,CASSLGQGNTEAFF
14,.,TRBD2,TRBV6-5,TRBJ2-7,TGTGCCAGCAGTACGCTAGCGGGATACAACGAGCAGTACTTC,CASSTLAGYNEQYF
13,.,.,TRBV9,TRBJ1-2,TGTGCCAGCAGCGTAGTAGGGGGTTATGGCTACACCTTC,CASSVVGGYGYTF
13,.,.,TRBV9,TRBJ2-7,TGTGCCAGCAGCCCCACGACAATCTACGAGCAGTACTTC,CASSPTTIYEQYF
12,.,.,TRBV5-5,TRBJ2-5,TGTGCCAGCAGCGGACAGAGGGAGACCCAGTACTTC,CASSGQRETQYF
16,.,TRBD2,TRBV9,TRBJ2-2,TGTGCCAGCAGCTCAGGAACTAGCGGGATCACCGGGGAGCTGTTTTTT,CASSSGTSGITGELFF
13,.,TRBD1,TRBV18,TRBJ1-1,TGTGCCAGCTCACGGGGACAGGGAACTGAAGCTTTCTTT,CASSRGQGTEAFF
15,.,TRBD1,TRBV19,TRBJ1-4,TGTGCCAGTAGTGGCACCGGGACAGCAAATGAAAAACTGTTTTTT,CASSGTGTANEKLFF
14,.,.,TRBV19,TRBJ1-1,TGTGCCAGTGTCCGGGGGGATCTGAACACTGAAGCTTTCTTT,CASVRGDLNTEAFF
15,.,TRBD2,TRBV7-2,TRBJ2-3,TGTGCCAGCAGCTCTCGACTAGCGGGAATGGATACGCAGTATTTT,CASSSRLAGMDTQYF
14,.,TRBD1,TRBV9,TRBJ1-1,TGTGCCAGCAGGGCGGAGGGGGCGAACACTGAAGCTTTCTTT,CASRAEGANTEAFF
15,.,TRBD2,TRBV10-3,TRBJ2-2,TGTGCCATCAAGATAGCGGGGATTAACACCGGGGAGCTGTTTTTT,CAIKIAGINTGELFF
12,.,.,TRBV19,TRBJ2-7,TGTGCCAGTAGTATTGGCGCGGGAATTCCCTTCTTC,CASSIGAGIPFF
16,.,TRBD1,TRBV11-2,TRBJ2-7,TGTGCCAGCAGCCTAACGACCGGGACAGCTCCTAAAGAGCAGTACTTC,CASSLTTGTAPKEQYF